The source of this T cell receptor beta chain is a study of T cell responses to AZD1222 COVID-19 vaccine. Study findings and constraints: Among the donors, most were white British and more were female, and clonal diversity was possibly underestimated.

Sequencing used immunoSEQ multiplex PCR; TCRdb keeps in-frame clones, though not all of them. The data show about 84,000 clones, with 80% to 90% seen just once and 8% to 13% held by the top ten. V lost 0 bases, J lost 7 bases, and 9 bases lay in between. Germline CDR1 LGHDT, CDR2 YNNKEL (reference sequence). This CDR3 comprises 13 residues. Worth noting for this clone: Its antigen is currently unknown.

V usage is TRBV3-1 (or the pseudogene TRBV3-2) and J usage is TRBJ1-1, with D unresolved. The origin of this receptor is an adult who received the AZD1222 COVID-19 vaccine. The sequences come from peripheral blood, collected 28 days after the second AZD1222 dose. The CDR3 sequence: CASSQDSSIEAFF. CDR3 bases: TGTGCCAGCAGCCAAGATTCAAGTATTGAAGCTTTCTTT.